Listed here is a single TCR beta chain. This sample is part of a study of cytomegalovirus exposure and HLA in healthy donors. The CDR3 runs to 13 residues. V was shortened by 1 base and J by 4 bases, with 10 bases between the two germline ends. The germline gives CDR1 GTSNPN, CDR2 SVGIG (reference sequence). Primers included in the PCR were 60 Vbeta and 13 Jbeta primers. This table comes from immunoSEQ multiplex PCR, and its TCRdb copy is limited to in-frame clones, with some not included. Among under 130,000 clones, approximately 70% were seen once, and the ten largest hold around 3.9%. The sample taken for sequencing was PBMCs. The TCR comes from a man aged 30 to 45 in good health and CMV-seropositive. V gene TRBV30 combines with J gene TRBJ2-5; perhaps TRBD1 as D (6 bases). Here the CDR3 DNA reads TGTGCCTGGAGTGCAGGGGTAAGAGAGACCCAGTACTTC. Translated: CAWSAGVRETQYF. Complete variable domain (other parts from reference TRBV30 and TRBJ2-5): SQTIHQWPATLVQPVGSPLSLECTVEGTSNPNLYWYRQAAGRGLQLLFYSVGIGQISSEVPQNLSASRPQDRQFILSSKKLLLSDSGFYLCAWSAGVRETQYFGPGTRLLVL.